The 6 T cell receptor beta chains given below trace back to one sample, sequenced in a study of beta chain features in type 1 diabetes. Broader study findings: When Type 1 diabetes patients were examined, their TCRB CDR3s proved moderately but significantly shorter in all four CD4+ subsets.

Every isolated RNA sample was fully reverse transcribed, so sequencing captured expressed TCRB transcripts. Sequencing was performed with immunoSEQ multiplex PCR; in TCRdb, only in-frame clones are kept and a portion is missing. This sample carries 100,000 to 150,000 clones, 15% to 20% of them seen once, and the ten largest clones take roughly 2.6%. Their specific antigens are unknown. Sequenced material: central memory CD4+ T cells from blood. The receptors were sampled from a man between 18 and 35 years old with type 1 diabetes.

This clone appeared a few times. V and J are TRBV7-2 and TRBJ2-3, with D possibly being TRBD2 (5 bases). CDR1 is SGHTA, CDR2 FQGNSA, per germline. The CDR3 spans 14 residues. The V end was cut by 5 bases, the J end by 4 bases, with 13 bases between. In DNA form, the CDR3 reads TGTGCCAGCAGCGAGGGTCTTTTGTCAGATACGCAGTATTTT. Protein: CASSEGLLSDTQYF.

The rearrangement joins TRBV6-6 to TRBJ2-1; perhaps TRBD2 as D (5 bases). The V and J ends lost 2 bases and 8 bases respectively, with 7 bases between them. From germline, CDR1 is MNHNY and CDR2 SVGAGI (reference sequence). The CDR3 consists of 12 residues. This CDR3 is CASSYPEDEQFF. The DNA for the CDR3 is TGTGCCAGCAGTTACCCGGAGGATGAGCAGTTCTTC.

This clone has more than one count but fewer than ten. This chain uses TRBV10-3 with TRBJ1-2; D is possibly TRBD1 (5 bases). Trimming removed 2 bases at V and 8 bases at J, with 15 bases between. Looked up from germline, CDR1 is ENHRY and CDR2 is SYGVKD. CDR3 size: 14 residues. This CDR3 reads CAISEARGADGYTF. DNA of the CDR3: TGTGCCATCAGTGAGGCGCGAGGGGCCGACGGCTACACCTTC.

CDR3 sequence: CASRNSSGRGEQFF. Here the CDR3 DNA reads TGCGCCAGCAGGAATAGTAGCGGGAGAGGTGAGCAGTTCTTC. The V gene is TRBV5-1, the J gene TRBJ2-1; 9 bases line up with TRBD2. This CDR3 region has 14 residues. The trim removed 5 bases at V and 9 bases at J, leaving 9 bases unmatched. Germline-derived CDR1 and CDR2 are SGHRS and YFSETQ.

CDR3 amino acids: CASSISLLDEQYF. The CDR3 DNA reads as TGTGCCAGTAGTATATCTCTCCTGGACGAGCAGTACTTC. V usage is TRBV19 and J usage is TRBJ2-7; D gene ambiguous. Germline V gene lookup returns CDR1 LNHDA and CDR2 SQIVND (reference sequence). CDR3 length equals 13 residues. Trimming removed 2 bases from V and 5 bases from J, with 10 bases in between.

The chain is built from TRBV10-1 and TRBJ2-7; possibly TRBD1 for D (5 bases). Trimming took off 3 bases at V and 3 bases at J, with 18 bases between the two ends. Germline CDR1 and CDR2: WNHNN and SYGVQD (reference sequence). The CDR3 sequence is 16 residues long. Here the CDR3 reads CASSDPHSAGNYEQYF. In DNA, the CDR3 is TGCGCCAGCAGTGACCCTCACTCGGCAGGGAACTACGAGCAGTACTTC.